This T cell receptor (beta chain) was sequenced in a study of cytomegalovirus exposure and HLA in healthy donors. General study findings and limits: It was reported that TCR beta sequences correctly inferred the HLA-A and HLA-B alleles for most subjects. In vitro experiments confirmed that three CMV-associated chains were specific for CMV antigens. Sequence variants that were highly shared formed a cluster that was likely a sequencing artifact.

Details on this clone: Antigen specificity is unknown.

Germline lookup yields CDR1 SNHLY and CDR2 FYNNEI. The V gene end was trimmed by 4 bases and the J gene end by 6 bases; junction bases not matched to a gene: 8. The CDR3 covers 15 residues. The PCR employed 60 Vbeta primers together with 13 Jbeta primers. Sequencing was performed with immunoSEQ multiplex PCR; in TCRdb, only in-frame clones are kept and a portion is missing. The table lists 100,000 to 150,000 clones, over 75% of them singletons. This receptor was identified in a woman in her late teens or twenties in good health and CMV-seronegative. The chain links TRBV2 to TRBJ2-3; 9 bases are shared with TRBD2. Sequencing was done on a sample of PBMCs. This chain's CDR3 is CASSGERGARDTQYF. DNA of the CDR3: TGTGCCAGCAGTGGGGAGCGGGGGGCTCGGGATACGCAGTATTTT.